This T cell receptor (beta chain) was sequenced for a study of blood T cell repertoires in COVID-19 (dated by TCRdb to the early 2020s). Notes on the research overall: Samples from collaborators originated in the United States, Italy and Spain and spanned both the acute and convalescent phases of COVID-19. Samples came from the ongoing ImmuneRACE study (first 160 participants) plus 1,254 subjects from 6 global collaborators. The material from the prospective study consisted of cDNA or gDNA derived from T cells, B-cell-depleted T cells, or PBMCs. The repertoires were released in a freely available public database intended as a resource for research on the immune response to SARS-CoV-2. Where available, HLA class I and class II types were obtained from metadata supplied by the sample provider rather than from assay-based typing. Deeply sampled blood TCRbeta repertoires from subjects exposed to, actively infected with, or recovered from COVID-19 were included in the dataset. A de-identified subject ID, COVID-19 status, age in years and sex were almost always included in the sample metadata. The investigation overall reported the following: Clinical and demographic metadata were provided uncurated, with the amount varying by source and participant.

About this clone: The target of this receptor is not known. The sample holds no much larger clone one base away, and base qualities are not on file.

The immunoSEQ Assay, a bias-controlled multiplex PCR, was used to amplify TCRbeta CDR3 regions from genomic DNA. Regarding the original processing steps: The number of nucleated cells in each sample was estimated from the amplification of reference gene primers within the assay. To quantify the absolute abundance of each unique TCRbeta CDR3 rearrangement, sequence reads were collapsed and filtered. For each sample, productive Simpson clonality was calculated as the square root of Simpson's diversity index over productive rearrangements. As stored in TCRdb, this immuneACCESS dataset retains in-frame rearrangements with V and J assigned. A fraction of the clones does not appear; measured against another copy, unresolved V genes explain less than half of the discrepancy, and the remainder lacks a known reason. V, J and clone size reflect that table, while D and trimming were determined from the DNA. The table for this sample lists more than 85,000 clones; 70% to 85% of them were counted only once. Around an eighth of the sample comes from the top ten.

Collaborating institutions collected whole blood in K2EDTA tubes following their own protocols. Collaborator samples were shipped for TCRbeta analysis as frozen whole blood, isolated PBMCs, or DNA extracted from either sample type. The sequence derives from a human donor in a cohort sampled during active COVID-19. The sample taken for sequencing was peripheral blood.

The DNA reads as follows: TGTGCCAGCAATCTAGCGGGAGGGTACAATGAGCAGTTCTTC. Its product reads: CASNLAGGYNEQFF. This chain joins TRBV6-6 to TRBJ2-1; TRBD2 aligns with 12 central bases. CDR1 and CDR2, looked up from the germline V gene (reference sequence), are MNHNY and SVGAGI. The CDR3 contains 14 residues, cysteine and phenylalanine counted. Only the CDR3 DNA stays, 42 bases, in frame from base 1. V and J are trimmed by 7 bases and 4 bases, and the gene matches miss 2 bases of the junction.